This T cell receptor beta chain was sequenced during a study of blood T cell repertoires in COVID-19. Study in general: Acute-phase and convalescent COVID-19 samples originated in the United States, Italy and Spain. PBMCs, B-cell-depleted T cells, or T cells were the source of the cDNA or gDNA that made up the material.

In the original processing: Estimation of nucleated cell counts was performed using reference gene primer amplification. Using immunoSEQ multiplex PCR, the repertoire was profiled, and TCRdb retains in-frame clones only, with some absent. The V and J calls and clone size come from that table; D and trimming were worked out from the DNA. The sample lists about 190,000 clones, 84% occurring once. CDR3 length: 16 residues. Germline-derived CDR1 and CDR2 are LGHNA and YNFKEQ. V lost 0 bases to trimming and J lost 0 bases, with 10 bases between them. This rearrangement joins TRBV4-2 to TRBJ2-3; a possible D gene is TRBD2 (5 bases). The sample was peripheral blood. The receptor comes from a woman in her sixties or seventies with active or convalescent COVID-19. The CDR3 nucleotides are TGTGCCAGCAGCCAAGATGAGGGCAGCAGCACAGATACGCAGTATTTT. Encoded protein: CASSQDEGSSTDTQYF.